These 30 T cell receptor beta chains originate from one sample sequenced in a study of CD8 T cells in ankylosing spondylitis. Findings of the study overall: Characteristic, it appeared, of ankylosing spondylitis blood was a TCR beta motif of 7 or 8 highly homologous variants.

These receptors' antigens are unknown. TCRdb fed the 5' RACE reads into MiXCR, producing one record per CDR3 protein. The sample lists 750,000 to 850,000 distinct CDR3 sequences, 12% seen once, with approximately 0.51% in the top ten. Specimen: blood, either unsorted or a sorted T cell fraction (not recorded which). Receptors were obtained from a male donor with ankylosing spondylitis.

This rearrangement joins TRBV5-6 to TRBJ2-3; 9 bases match TRBD2. Trimming at V came to 4 bases and at J to 2 bases, leaving 5 bases not matched to a gene. There are 15 residues in the CDR3. Germline V gene lookup returns CDR1 SGHDT and CDR2 YYEEEE. The CDR3 here is CASSQGLAATDTQYF. The DNA for the CDR3 is TGTGCCAGCAGCCAGGGACTAGCAGCCACAGATACGCAGTATTTT.

This clonotype occurred a few times. The CDR3 protein is CASSQVQGTYYNSPLHF. CDR3 bases: TGCGCCAGCAGCCAAGTTCAGGGAACGTACTATAATTCACCCCTCCACTTT. The genes are TRBV4-3 and TRBJ1-6; perhaps TRBD1 as D (5 bases). Trimming cost V 1 base and J 3 bases, with 13 bases left between them. The CDR3 runs to 17 residues. Germline values: CDR1 LGHNA, CDR2 YSLEER.

The rearrangement links TRBV5-4 to TRBJ1-2; unclear D gene. The germline gives CDR1 SGHNT, CDR2 YYREEE (reference sequence). Trimming stripped 4 bases from V and 8 bases from J, with 15 bases between. The CDR3 loop spans 13 amino acids. CDR3 loop: CASSPTANGGYTF. DNA of the CDR3: TGTGCCAGCAGCCCTACAGCGAACGGGGGCTACACCTTC. Based on the CDR3 plus reference TRBV5-4 and TRBJ1-2, the full variable domain is ETGVTQSPTHLIKTRGQQVTLRCSSQSGHNTVSWYQQALGQGPQFIFQYYREEENGRGNFPPRFSGLQFPNYSSELNVNALELDDSALYLCASSPTANGGYTFGSGTRLTVV.

This clonotype was counted a few times. The rearrangement joins TRBV21-1 to TRBJ2-3; TRBD2 is taken as the D call from the table, unchecked against the DNA. TRBV21-1 is marked as a pseudogene. The CDR3 has 17 amino acids. Here the CDR3 reads CASVSRVGLLSTDTQYF. The CDR3 nucleotides read TGTGCCAGCGTTTCGAGGGTGGGACTCCTAAGCACAGATACGCAGTATTTT.

This clonotype was picked up a small number of times. CDR3 sequence (DNA): TGTGCCAGCAGCGAACTCGGGGGTCCTTACCCCAATGAGCAGTTCTTC. Protein: CASSELGGPYPNEQFF. The chain couples TRBV9 to TRBJ2-1; D possibly corresponds to TRBD2 (6 bases). The CDR3 is made up of 16 amino acids. Germline CDR1 is SGDLS and CDR2 is YYNGEE. The ends were cut back, 3 bases at V and 6 bases at J, with 19 bases in the middle.

The sample holds a few counts of this clonotype. The CDR3 sequence is CASRIGGGYTF. The CDR3 region has the DNA TGTGCCAGCAGGATCGGGGGCGGCTACACCTTC. V usage is TRBV6-5 and J usage is TRBJ1-2; a weak D match, TRBD1 (6 bases). CDR1 MNHEY and CDR2 SVGAGI come from the germline V gene. The CDR3 totals 11 residues. Trimming took off 6 bases at V and 8 bases at J, with 10 bases between the two ends.

This clonotype showed up just a few times. The chain uses TRBV5-1 and TRBJ2-7; D not resolved. V was trimmed by 7 bases and J by 6 bases, leaving 17 bases between them. The length of the CDR3 is 13 residues. CDR1 is SGHRS and CDR2 is YFSETQ in the germline V gene. The CDR3 sequence is CASRDTEFTEQYF. The CDR3 DNA follows: TGCGCCAGCCGTGACACGGAGTTTACCGAGCAGTACTTC.

In regard to this clonotype: At one of its ends the junction is not consistent with the germline gene, which may arise from a read error. This chain links TRBV12-3 or TRBV12-4 with TRBJ2-6; 10 nucleotides align to TRBD2. This CDR3 has 15 amino acids. The CDR3 coding sequence is TGTGCCAGCAGTATAGCGGGAGGAGGGGCCAACGTCCTGACTTTC. It codes for CASSIAGGGANVLTF.

The chain joins TRBV20-1 to TRBJ2-3; D call uncertain. V was clipped by 6 bases and J by 2 bases, with 9 bases between them. CDR1 is DFQATT and CDR2 is SNEGSKA in the germline V gene (reference sequence). The length of the CDR3 is 12 residues. CDR3 residues: CSASRFTDTQYF. In DNA form, the CDR3 reads TGCAGTGCCTCGCGGTTCACAGATACGCAGTATTTT.

This clonotype showed up just a few times. The chain is built from TRBV7-9 and TRBJ2-1; D is uncertain. Between the trimmed V and J ends, which lost 1 base and 4 bases, there was a span of 5 bases. This CDR3 is built from 13 residues. Germline V CDR1 and CDR2: SEHNR, FQNEAQ (reference sequence). The chain's CDR3 is CASSLDWYNEQFF. CDR3 in DNA: TGTGCCAGCAGCTTAGACTGGTACAATGAGCAGTTCTTC.

V and J are TRBV20-1 and TRBJ2-3; D gene ambiguous. Germline CDR1 reads DFQATT; CDR2 reads SNEGSKA (reference sequence). V lost 1 base and J lost 4, with 12 bases in between. The CDR3 totals 14 residues. CDR3 protein: CSARGWVDPDTQYF. The CDR3 DNA follows: TGCAGTGCTAGAGGGTGGGTGGATCCAGATACGCAGTATTTT.

This clonotype was picked up many times. The genes are TRBV29-1 and TRBJ1-1; a weak D match, TRBD1 (5 bases). CDR3 length: 14 residues. Trimming removed 1 base from V and 3 bases from J, with 12 bases in between. Germline lookup yields CDR1 SQVTM and CDR2 ANQGSEA. The CDR3 protein is CSVEVLRVDTEAFF. The CDR3 bases are TGCAGCGTTGAAGTCCTCAGGGTAGACACTGAAGCTTTCTTT.

This clonotype was seen a few times. The chain carries TRBV20-1 and TRBJ1-1; 10 nucleotides line up with TRBD1. The CDR3 has 15 residues. CDR1 is DFQATT, CDR2 SNEGSKA, per germline (reference sequence). The V and J ends lost 2 bases and 5 bases, in that order; junction bases with no gene match: 8. The CDR3 here is CSARRPGQGWTEAFF. The CDR3 DNA reads TGCAGTGCTAGACGCCCGGGACAGGGGTGGACTGAAGCTTTCTTT.

At least ten counts were recorded for this clonotype. The rearrangement uses TRBV12-3 or TRBV12-4 and TRBJ1-1; TRBD1 matches at 7 bases. The CDR3 loop spans 12 amino acids. With 5 bases clipped from V and 3 bases from J, the junction kept 0 bases outside the gene matches. The CDR3 here is CASSDRDTEAFF. The CDR3 nucleotides read TGTGCCAGCAGTGACAGGGACACTGAAGCTTTCTTT.

The chain uses TRBV20-1 and TRBJ2-7; 10 nucleotides match TRBD2. V lost 4 bases and J lost 6; bases outside the gene matches: 9. The CDR3 length is 14 residues. Germline CDR1 is DFQATT and CDR2 is SNEGSKA (reference sequence). CDR3 sequence reads: CSAKGLALAGEQYF. The DNA of the CDR3 is TGCAGTGCTAAGGGACTAGCGTTGGCGGGCGAGCAGTACTTC.

This clonotype was observed a handful of times. This rearrangement joins TRBV11-2 to TRBJ2-7; D unclear. Germline CDR1 reads SGHAT; CDR2 reads FQNNGV. The CDR3 consists of 13 residues. The V end lost 5 bases, the J end lost 5 bases, and 13 bases lay between the germline ends. The CDR3 sequence: CASSRLGMNEQYF. The CDR3 DNA sequence: TGTGCCAGCAGCCGGCTGGGAATGAACGAGCAGTACTTC. The whole variable domain, remainder taken from reference TRBV11-2 and TRBJ2-7, is EAGVAQSPRYKIIEKRQSVAFWCNPISGHATLYWYQQILGQGPKLLIQFQNNGVVDDSQLPKDRFSAERLKGVDSTLKIQPAKLEDSAVYLCASSRLGMNEQYFGPGTRLTVT.

Many counts were recorded for this clonotype. CDR3 DNA: TGTGCCAGCAGCTCTTTGTACCAAGAGACCCAGTACTTC. Protein: CASSSLYQETQYF. The chain joins TRBV12-3 or TRBV12-4 to TRBJ2-5; no firm D call. The length of the CDR3 is 13 residues. The germline V and J ends were trimmed by 6 bases and 0 bases, with 8 bases remaining between them.

This clonotype showed up just a few times. This rearrangement joins TRBV5-1 to TRBJ2-7; TRBD2 matches 9 bases. The length of the CDR3 is 17 residues. The V segment lost 4 bases and the J segment 3 bases; nucleotides outside the gene matches: 14. CDR1 SGHRS and CDR2 YFSETQ come from the germline V gene. The CDR3 sequence is CASSIGTAVAGVYEQYF. CDR3 sequence (DNA): TGCGCCAGCAGCATTGGGACAGCCGTAGCGGGAGTCTACGAGCAGTACTTC.

This clonotype has just a few counts. The chain is built from TRBV29-1 and TRBJ2-7, with 10 bases identical to TRBD1. Looked up from germline, CDR1 is SQVTM and CDR2 is ANQGSEA. The CDR3 is 14 residues long. The J segment lost 7 bases and the V segment lost 4 bases, leaving 10 bases of the junction unmatched. In nucleotides, the CDR3 is TGCAGCGTTGCCCGGGACAGGGGATTATGGGAGCAGTACTTC. It codes for CSVARDRGLWEQYF.

Only a few counts were recorded for this clonotype. The rearrangement joins TRBV20-1 to TRBJ1-4, with D possibly matching TRBD1 (5 bases). Germline V CDR1 and CDR2: DFQATT, SNEGSKA (reference sequence). This CDR3 is built from 13 residues. V gave up 6 bases and J gave up 8 bases, with 16 bases separating them. The CDR3 region has the DNA TGCAGTGCCCTGAGTCAGGGCTCCGAAAAACTGTTTTTT. It translates to CSALSQGSEKLFF.

CDR3 sequence reads: CNPLGPNSPLHF. Written as DNA, the CDR3 is TGCAACCCGCTGGGCCCTAATTCACCCCTCCACTTT. V is TRBV20-1 and J is TRBJ1-6; no definite D call. This CDR3 has 12 residues. Germline CDR1 DFQATT, CDR2 SNEGSKA (reference sequence).

The rearrangement joins TRBV12-3 or TRBV12-4 to TRBJ2-7; D unclear. Trimming removed 3 bases from V and 0 bases from J, with 9 bases in between. The CDR3 spans 14 residues. The CDR3 spells CASSFRLISYEQYF. The CDR3 DNA is TGTGCCAGCAGTTTTAGACTGATCTCCTACGAGCAGTACTTC.

CDR3 DNA sequence: TGTGCCAGCAGTTACATACAGGGGGAAACAGATACGCAGTATTTT. This translates into CASSYIQGETDTQYF. The chain couples TRBV6-5 to TRBJ2-3; 8 bases align to TRBD1. The CDR3 loop spans 15 amino acids. Per the germline V gene, CDR1 is MNHEY and CDR2 is SVGAGI. V dropped 2 bases and J dropped 3; count of bases not matched to a gene: 4.

The table lists this clonotype with a few counts. The chain recombines TRBV4-2 with TRBJ2-1; 10 nucleotides line up with TRBD2. This CDR3 has 17 residues. Looked up from germline, CDR1 is LGHNA and CDR2 is YNFKEQ. With 3 bases clipped from V and 4 bases from J, the junction kept 9 bases outside the gene matches. The chain's CDR3 is CASSQVSGLAEYNEQFF. The CDR3 DNA reads TGTGCCAGCAGCCAGGTCTCCGGACTAGCGGAGTACAATGAGCAGTTCTTC.

This clonotype appeared a few times. The rearrangement links TRBV20-1 to TRBJ1-6; the D gene is possibly TRBD1 (6 bases). The CDR3 is 14 amino acids. The V end was cut by 0 bases, the J end by 5 bases, with 8 bases between. The germline V gene has CDR1 DFQATT and CDR2 SNEGSKA (reference sequence). CDR3 amino acids: CSAREDRDNSPLHF. The CDR3 DNA sequence: TGCAGTGCTAGAGAGGACAGAGATAATTCACCCCTCCACTTT.

The sample holds a few counts of this clonotype. The chain recombines TRBV4-3 with TRBJ1-6, with a weak D call TRBD1 (5 bases). Germline loops: CDR1 LGHNA, CDR2 YSLEER. The CDR3 is made up of 15 amino acids. V was shortened by 4 bases and J by 9 bases, with 16 bases between the two germline ends. CDR3 residues: CASSPDAAGTSPLHF. CDR3 bases: TGCGCCAGCAGCCCTGATGCGGCCGGGACTTCACCCCTCCACTTT.

This clonotype was seen once. V gene TRBV11-2 combines with J gene TRBJ2-2; 9 bases line up with TRBD2. Germline trimming cut 4 bases from V and 6 bases from J; bases unmatched to any gene: 9. Germline CDR1 SGHAT, CDR2 FQNNGV. CDR3 size: 16 residues. The CDR3 DNA follows: TGTGCCAGCAGCTCCCGAGGCGGGAGGGCTTCCGGGGAGCTGTTTTTT. Its protein is CASSSRGGRASGELFF.

The chain employs TRBV12-3 or TRBV12-4 and TRBJ2-7, with D unclear. With 2 bases removed from V and 2 bases from J, the gap between germline ends came to 7 bases. The CDR3 covers 13 residues. The CDR3 DNA sequence: TGTGCCAGCAGTTTAAGGGTAACCTACGAGCAGTACTTC. Its translation is CASSLRVTYEQYF.

This clonotype has a handful of counts. This chain joins TRBV20-1 and TRBJ2-7; 8 bases agree with TRBD2. Germline-derived CDR1 and CDR2 are DFQATT and SNEGSKA (reference sequence). V gave up 0 bases and J gave up 5 bases; unmatched junction bases: 9. CDR3 length: 15 residues. CDR3 DNA: TGCAGTGCTAGAGATGCTCGCGGGAGGATCCACGAGCAGTACTTC. Amino acid sequence: CSARDARGRIHEQYF.

The chain has TRBV2 and TRBJ2-7, with D possibly TRBD2 on 6 matching bases. The CDR3 consists of 15 residues. The germline gives CDR1 SNHLY, CDR2 FYNNEI. Trimming shortened V by 5 bases and J by 2 bases, and 16 bases separated the two germline ends. As DNA, the CDR3 is TGTGCCAGCAGTCAGACTAGGACGGGACCCTACGAGCAGTACTTC. It codes for CASSQTRTGPYEQYF.